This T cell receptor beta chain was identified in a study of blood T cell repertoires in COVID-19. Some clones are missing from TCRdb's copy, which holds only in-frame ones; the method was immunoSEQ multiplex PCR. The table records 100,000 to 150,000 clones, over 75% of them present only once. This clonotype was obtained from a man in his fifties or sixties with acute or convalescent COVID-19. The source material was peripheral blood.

The CDR3 region has the DNA TGTGCCAGCAGTGAAGAACACAGCTACGAGCAGTACTTC. It codes for CASSEEHSYEQYF. The chain couples TRBV6-1 to TRBJ2-7; D unresolved. Germline CDR1 MNHNS, CDR2 SASEGT. The CDR3 sequence is 13 residues long. V lost 1 base, J lost 3 bases, and 7 bases lay in between.